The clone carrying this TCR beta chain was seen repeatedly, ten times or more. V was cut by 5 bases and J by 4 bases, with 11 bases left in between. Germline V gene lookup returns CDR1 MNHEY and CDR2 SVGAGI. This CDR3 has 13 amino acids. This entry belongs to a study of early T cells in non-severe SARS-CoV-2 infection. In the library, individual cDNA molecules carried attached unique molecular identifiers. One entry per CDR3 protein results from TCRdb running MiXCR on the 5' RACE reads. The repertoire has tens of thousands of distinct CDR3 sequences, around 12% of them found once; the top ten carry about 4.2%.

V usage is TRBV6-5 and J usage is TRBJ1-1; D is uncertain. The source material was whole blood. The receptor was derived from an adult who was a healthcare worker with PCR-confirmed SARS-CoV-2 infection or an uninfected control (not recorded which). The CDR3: CASSPYLGTEAFF. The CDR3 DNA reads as TGTGCCAGCAGTCCGTATTTGGGCACTGAAGCTTTCTTT.